The sequence of this T cell receptor beta chain was determined in a study of T cell responses to AZD1222 COVID-19 vaccine. V shed 6 bases, J shed 2 bases, and the junction held 1 base outside the gene matches. CDR3 length: 14 amino acids. CDR1 MGHDK and CDR2 SYGVNS come from the germline V gene. TCRdb's table, derived via immunoSEQ multiplex PCR, lists solely in-frame clones and lacks some. The profile shows under 110,000 clones, roughly 90% of them singletons. This clonotype was sampled from an adult in good health. Sequenced here: peripheral blood, sampled on day 0 of AZD1222 vaccination. The rearrangement links TRBV25-1 to TRBJ2-1, with 10 bases matching TRBD2. CDR3 amino acids: CASRLAGPYNEQFF. CDR3 nucleotides: TGTGCCAGCAGACTAGCGGGACCCTACAATGAGCAGTTCTTC.